This is a list of T cell receptor beta chains from one sample in a study of cytomegalovirus exposure and HLA in healthy donors. Generated by immunoSEQ multiplex PCR, the TCRdb table keeps only in-frame clones and is missing some. Of some 200,000 clones listed, just over 75% are singletons. The material sequenced was PBMCs. The receptor set was obtained from a man in his late teens or twenties in good health and CMV-seronegative. Each CDR3 is given with its conserved first and last residue. The D gene is left open where the match is weak. Clone size is given for some rows only: seen once, a few or many times, or a class if the clone is expanded.

TRBV6-6	NA	TRBJ2-1	NA	CASSYRAYEGTNEQFF	TGTGCCAGCAGTTATCGCGCTTACGAGGGAACCAATGAGCAGTTCTTC
TRBV25-1	NA	TRBJ2-7	NA	CASSEYGGPYEQYF	TGTGCCAGCAGTGAATACGGCGGTCCCTACGAGCAGTACTTC
TRBV30	NA	TRBJ1-4	TRBD1	CAWERGQGNEKLFF	TGTGCCTGGGAAAGGGGACAGGGTAATGAAAAACTGTTTTTT
TRBV19	NA	TRBJ1-1	NA	CASTIGGALGTEAFF	TGTGCCAGTACCATAGGGGGTGCGTTAGGCACTGAAGCTTTCTTT
TRBV15	NA	TRBJ2-1	NA	CATSPRTNSYNEQFF	TGTGCCACCAGCCCCCGTACTAACTCCTACAATGAGCAGTTCTTC
TRBV19	NA	TRBJ2-5	TRBD2	CASSRGLQETQYF	TGTGCCAGTAGTAGGGGACTACAAGAGACCCAGTACTTC
TRBV7-3	NA	TRBJ2-1	NA	CASSLGADYNEQFF	TGTGCCAGCAGCTTAGGGGCGGACTACAATGAGCAGTTCTTC
TRBV7-9	once	TRBJ2-5	TRBD1	CASSFGTEQETQYF	TGTGCCAGCAGCTTCGGGACAGAACAAGAGACCCAGTACTTC
TRBV29-1	NA	TRBJ1-1	NA	CSVENPAGTEAFF	TGCAGCGTTGAGAACCCTGCAGGCACTGAAGCTTTCTTT
TRBV6-6	NA	TRBJ1-1	NA	CATNPPGNTEAFF	TGTGCCACCAACCCCCCGGGGAACACTGAAGCTTTCTTT
TRBV19	NA	TRBJ2-5	TRBD2	CASSLRLATETQYF	TGTGCCAGTAGTCTCCGACTAGCGACGGAGACCCAGTACTTC